The T cell receptor (beta chain) under discussion was sequenced for a study of blood T cell repertoires in COVID-19. For the study at large: From the United States, Italy and Spain came samples of acute and convalescent COVID-19. Sample material is recorded as cDNA or gDNA derived from T cells, B-cell-depleted T cells, or PBMCs.

In the original processing: Estimation of nucleated cell counts relied on the amplification of reference gene primers. The method was immunoSEQ multiplex PCR; TCRdb's version includes in-frame clones alone and lacks a portion of them. V, J and clone size are those of that table, while D and trimming were read from the DNA. The profile shows over 120,000 clones, around 87% of them singletons. V dropped 4 bases and J dropped 1; count of bases not matched to a gene: 6. The germline V gene has CDR1 LGHNA and CDR2 YSLEER. The CDR3 extends over 15 amino acids. The chain has TRBV4-3 and TRBJ1-1; 7 positions agree with TRBD1. The specimen was peripheral blood. The sequence came from a man in his fifties who had recovered from COVID-19. The CDR3, as DNA: TGCGCCAGCAGCCTTACGGGACAGAGGAACACTGAAGCTTTCTTT. This sequence encodes CASSLTGQRNTEAFF.